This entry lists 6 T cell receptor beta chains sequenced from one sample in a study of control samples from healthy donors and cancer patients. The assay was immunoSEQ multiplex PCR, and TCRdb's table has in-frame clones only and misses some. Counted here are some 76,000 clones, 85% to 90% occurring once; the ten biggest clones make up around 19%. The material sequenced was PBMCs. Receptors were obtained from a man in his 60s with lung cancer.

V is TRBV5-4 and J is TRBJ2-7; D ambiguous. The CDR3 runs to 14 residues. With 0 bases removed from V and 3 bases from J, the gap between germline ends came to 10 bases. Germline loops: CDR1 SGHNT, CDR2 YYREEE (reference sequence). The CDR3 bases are TGTGCCAGCAGCTTGGACACCAAACTCTACGAGCAGTACGTC. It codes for CASSLDTKLYEQYV.

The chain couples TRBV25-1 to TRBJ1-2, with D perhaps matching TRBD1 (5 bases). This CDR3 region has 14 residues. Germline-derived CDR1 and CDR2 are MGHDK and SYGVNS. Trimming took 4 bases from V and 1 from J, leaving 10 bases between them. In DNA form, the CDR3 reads TGTGCCAGCAGTGCCCTCAGGGTTAACTATGGCTACACCTTC. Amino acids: CASSALRVNYGYTF.

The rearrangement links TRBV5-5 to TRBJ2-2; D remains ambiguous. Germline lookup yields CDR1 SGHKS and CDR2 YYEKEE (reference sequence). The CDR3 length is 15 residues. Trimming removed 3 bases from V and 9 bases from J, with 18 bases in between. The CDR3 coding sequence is TGTGCCAGCAGCTCCATTGGTAGTGGCATTCGGGAGCTGTTTTTT. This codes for CASSSIGSGIRELFF. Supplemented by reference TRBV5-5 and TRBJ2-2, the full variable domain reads DAGVTQSPTHLIKTRGQQVTLRCSPISGHKSVSWYQQVLGQGPQFIFQYYEKEERGRGNFPDRFSARQFPNYSSELNVNALLLGDSALYLCASSSIGSGIRELFFGEGSRLTVL.

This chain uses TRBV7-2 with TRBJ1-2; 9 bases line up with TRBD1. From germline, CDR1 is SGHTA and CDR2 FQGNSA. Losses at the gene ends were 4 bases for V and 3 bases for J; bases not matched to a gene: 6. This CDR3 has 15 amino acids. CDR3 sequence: CASSYRQGGDYGYTF. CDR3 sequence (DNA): TGTGCCAGCAGCTATAGACAGGGGGGGGACTATGGCTACACCTTC.

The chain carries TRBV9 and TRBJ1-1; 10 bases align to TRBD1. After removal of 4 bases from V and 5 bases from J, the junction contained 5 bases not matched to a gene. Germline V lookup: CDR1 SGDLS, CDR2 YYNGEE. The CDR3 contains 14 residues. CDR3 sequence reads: CASSSGQGGTEAFF. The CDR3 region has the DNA TGTGCCAGCAGCTCCGGACAGGGGGGGACTGAAGCTTTCTTT.

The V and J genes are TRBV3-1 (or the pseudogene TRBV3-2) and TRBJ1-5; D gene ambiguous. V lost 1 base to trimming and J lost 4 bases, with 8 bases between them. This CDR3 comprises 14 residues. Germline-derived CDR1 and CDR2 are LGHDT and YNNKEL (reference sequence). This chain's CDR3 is CASSQGPRNQPQHF. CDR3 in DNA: TGTGCCAGCAGCCAAGGACCGAGGAATCAGCCCCAGCATTTT.